The entry below describes one T cell receptor beta chain. The CDR3 covers 13 residues. Germline V gives CDR1 SQVTM, CDR2 ANQGSEA. V trimming: 3 bases; J trimming: 7 bases; junction bases outside the gene matches: 4. The protocol was immunoSEQ multiplex PCR, while the TCRdb copy is restricted to in-frame clones and leaves out a portion. This table holds roughly 200,000 clones, 85% found once. The sample originates from a study of blood T cell repertoires in COVID-19. Source material: PBMCs or T cells enriched from blood (not recorded which). V is TRBV29-1 and J is TRBJ2-7; 12 nucleotides line up with TRBD1. This receptor was obtained from a man aged 35-49 years who had recovered from COVID-19. CDR3 protein: CSVEGQGAWEQYF. As DNA, the CDR3 is TGCAGCGTTGAGGGACAGGGGGCTTGGGAGCAGTACTTC.